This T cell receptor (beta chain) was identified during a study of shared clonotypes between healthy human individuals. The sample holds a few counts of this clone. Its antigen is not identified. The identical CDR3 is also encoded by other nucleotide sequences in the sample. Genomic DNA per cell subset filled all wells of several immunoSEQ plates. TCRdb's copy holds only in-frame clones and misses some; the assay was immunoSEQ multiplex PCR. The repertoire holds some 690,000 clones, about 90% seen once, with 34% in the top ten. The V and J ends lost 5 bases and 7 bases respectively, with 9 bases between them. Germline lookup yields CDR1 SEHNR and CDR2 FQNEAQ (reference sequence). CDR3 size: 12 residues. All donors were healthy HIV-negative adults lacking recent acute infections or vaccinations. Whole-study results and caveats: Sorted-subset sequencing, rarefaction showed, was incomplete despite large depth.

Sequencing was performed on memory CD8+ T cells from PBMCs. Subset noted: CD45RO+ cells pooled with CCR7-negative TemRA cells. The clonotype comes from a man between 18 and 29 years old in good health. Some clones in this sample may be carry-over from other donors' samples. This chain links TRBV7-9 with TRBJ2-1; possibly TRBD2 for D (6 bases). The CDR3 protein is CASSHGGNEQFF. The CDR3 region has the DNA TGTGCCAGCAGCCACGGAGGGAATGAGCAGTTCTTC. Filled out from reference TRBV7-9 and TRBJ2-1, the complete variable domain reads DTGVSQNPRHKITKRGQNVTFRCDPISEHNRLYWYRQTLGQGPEFLTYFQNEAQLEKSRLLSDRFSAERPKGSFSTLEIQRTEQGDSAMYLCASSHGGNEQFFGPGTRLTVL.